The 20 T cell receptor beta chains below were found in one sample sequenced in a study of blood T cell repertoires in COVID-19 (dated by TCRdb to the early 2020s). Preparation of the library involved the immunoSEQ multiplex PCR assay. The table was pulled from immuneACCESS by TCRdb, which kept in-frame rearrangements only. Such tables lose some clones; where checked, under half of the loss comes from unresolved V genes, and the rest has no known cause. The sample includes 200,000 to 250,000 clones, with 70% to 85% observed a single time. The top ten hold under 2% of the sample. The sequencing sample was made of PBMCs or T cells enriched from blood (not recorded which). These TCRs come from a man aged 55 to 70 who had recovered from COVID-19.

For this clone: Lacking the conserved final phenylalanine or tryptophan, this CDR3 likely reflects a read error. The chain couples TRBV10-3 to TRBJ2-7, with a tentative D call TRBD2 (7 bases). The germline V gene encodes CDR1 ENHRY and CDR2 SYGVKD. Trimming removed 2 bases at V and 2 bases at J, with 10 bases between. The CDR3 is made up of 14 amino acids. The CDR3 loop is CAISERGATYEQYL. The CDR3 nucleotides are TGTGCCATCAGTGAGCGGGGGGCAACCTACGAGCAGTACCTC.

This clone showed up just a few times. CDR3 loop: CASSSTGGGIAEQYF. For the CDR3, the DNA is TGTGCCAGCAGCTCGACAGGGGGCGGGATAGCCGAGCAGTACTTC. The chain joins TRBV13 to TRBJ2-7; 10 nucleotides align to TRBD1. The CDR3 is 15 residues long. The J segment lost 6 bases and the V segment lost 4 bases, leaving 9 bases of the junction unmatched. Germline CDR1 PRHDT, CDR2 FYEKMQ (reference sequence).

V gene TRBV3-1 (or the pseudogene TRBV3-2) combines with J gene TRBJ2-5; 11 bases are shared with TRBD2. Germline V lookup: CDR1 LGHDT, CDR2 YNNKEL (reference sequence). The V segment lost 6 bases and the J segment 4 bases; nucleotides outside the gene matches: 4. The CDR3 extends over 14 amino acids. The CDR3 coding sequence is TGTGCCAGCAGAGGCCTAGCGGGAGGAGAGACCCAGTACTTC. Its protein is CASRGLAGGETQYF.

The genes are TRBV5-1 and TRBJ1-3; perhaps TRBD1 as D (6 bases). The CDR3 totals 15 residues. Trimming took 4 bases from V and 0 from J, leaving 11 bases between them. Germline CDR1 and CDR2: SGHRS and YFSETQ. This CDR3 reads CASSPQGSSGNTIYF. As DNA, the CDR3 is TGCGCCAGCAGCCCCCAGGGGAGCTCTGGAAACACCATATATTTT.

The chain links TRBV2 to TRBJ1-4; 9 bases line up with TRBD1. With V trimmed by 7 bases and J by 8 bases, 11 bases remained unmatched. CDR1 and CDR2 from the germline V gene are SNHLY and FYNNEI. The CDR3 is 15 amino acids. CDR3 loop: CASTGDRGSGEKLFF. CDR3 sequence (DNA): TGTGCCAGCACGGGCGACAGGGGGTCGGGAGAAAAACTGTTTTTT. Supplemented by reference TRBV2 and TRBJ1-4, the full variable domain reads EPEVTQTPSHQVTQMGQEVILRCVPISNHLYFYWYRQILGQKVEFLVSFYNNEISEKSEIFDDQFSVERPDGSNFTLKIRSTKLEDSAMYFCASTGDRGSGEKLFFGSGTQLSVL.

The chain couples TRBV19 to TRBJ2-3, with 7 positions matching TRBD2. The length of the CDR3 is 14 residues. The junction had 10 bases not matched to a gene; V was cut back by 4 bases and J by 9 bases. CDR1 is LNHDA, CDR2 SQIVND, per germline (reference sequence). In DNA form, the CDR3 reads TGTGCCAGTAGTAACGGGGGGACCCTCTGGACGCAGTATTTT. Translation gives CASSNGGTLWTQYF. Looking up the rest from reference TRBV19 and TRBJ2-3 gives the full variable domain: DGGITQSPKYLFRKEGQNVTLSCEQNLNHDAMYWYRQDPGQGLRLIYYSQIVNDFQKGDIAEGYSVSREKKESFPLTVTSAQKNPTAFYLCASSNGGTLWTQYFGPGTRLTVL.

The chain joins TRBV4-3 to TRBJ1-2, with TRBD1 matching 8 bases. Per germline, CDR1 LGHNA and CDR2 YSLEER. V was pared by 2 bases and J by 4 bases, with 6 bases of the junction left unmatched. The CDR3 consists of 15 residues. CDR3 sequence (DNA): TGCGCCAGCAGCCAACGACAGGGGCTTTTCTATGGCTACACCTTC. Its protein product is CASSQRQGLFYGYTF.

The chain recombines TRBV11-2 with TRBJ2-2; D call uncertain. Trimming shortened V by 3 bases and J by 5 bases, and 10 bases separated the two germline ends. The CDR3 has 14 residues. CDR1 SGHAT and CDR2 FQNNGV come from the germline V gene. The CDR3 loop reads CASSLRRDTGELFF. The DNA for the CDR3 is TGTGCCAGCAGCTTGCGCCGAGATACCGGGGAGCTGTTTTTT.

CDR3 DNA: TGTGCTAGTGGGCGGACAGATTTTGAAGCTTTCTTT. Its protein is CASGRTDFEAFF. The chain joins TRBV12-5 to TRBJ1-1; TRBD1 might be the D (6 bases). The CDR3 runs to 12 residues. Germline CDR1 and CDR2: LGHNT and FRNRAP. Trimming stripped 6 bases from V and 7 bases from J, with 12 bases between.

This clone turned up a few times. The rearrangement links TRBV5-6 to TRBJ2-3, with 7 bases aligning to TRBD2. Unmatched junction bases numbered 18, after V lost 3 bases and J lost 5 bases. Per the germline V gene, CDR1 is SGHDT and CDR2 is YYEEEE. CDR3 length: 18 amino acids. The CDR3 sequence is CASSYTPRRGFKLDTQYF. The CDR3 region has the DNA TGTGCCAGCAGCTACACTCCCCGGCGGGGGTTCAAGTTAGATACGCAGTATTTT.

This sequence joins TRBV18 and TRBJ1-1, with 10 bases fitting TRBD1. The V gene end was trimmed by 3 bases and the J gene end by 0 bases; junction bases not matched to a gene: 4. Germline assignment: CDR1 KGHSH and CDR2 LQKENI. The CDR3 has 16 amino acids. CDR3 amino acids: CASSPGTGAMNTEAFF. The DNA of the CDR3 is TGTGCCAGCTCACCCGGGACAGGGGCCATGAACACTGAAGCTTTCTTT.

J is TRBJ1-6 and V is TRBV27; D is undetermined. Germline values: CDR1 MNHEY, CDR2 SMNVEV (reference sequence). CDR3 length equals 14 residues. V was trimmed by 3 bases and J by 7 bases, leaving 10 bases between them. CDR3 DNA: TGTGCCAGCAGTTTTAAGCGCCCCAATTCACCCCTCCACTTT. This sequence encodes CASSFKRPNSPLHF.

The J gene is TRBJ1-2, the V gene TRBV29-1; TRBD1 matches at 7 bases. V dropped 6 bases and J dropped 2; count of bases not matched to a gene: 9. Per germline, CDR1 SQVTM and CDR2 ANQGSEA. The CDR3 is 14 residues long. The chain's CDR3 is CSVERQGYNYGYTF. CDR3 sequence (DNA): TGCAGCGTGGAACGACAGGGATACAACTATGGCTACACCTTC.

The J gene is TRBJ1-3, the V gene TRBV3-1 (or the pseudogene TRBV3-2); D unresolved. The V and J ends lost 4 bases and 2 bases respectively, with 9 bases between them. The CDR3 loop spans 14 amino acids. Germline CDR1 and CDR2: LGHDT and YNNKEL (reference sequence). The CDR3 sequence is CASSLELAGNTIYF. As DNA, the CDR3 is TGTGCCAGCAGCCTCGAGTTAGCTGGAAACACCATATATTTT.

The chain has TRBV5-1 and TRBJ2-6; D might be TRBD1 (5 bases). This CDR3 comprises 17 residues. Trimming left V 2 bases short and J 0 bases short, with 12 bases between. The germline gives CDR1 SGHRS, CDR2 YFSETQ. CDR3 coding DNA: TGCGCCAGCAGCTTTGGCAGGGTCAACTCTGGGGCCAACGTCCTGACTTTC. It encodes CASSFGRVNSGANVLTF.

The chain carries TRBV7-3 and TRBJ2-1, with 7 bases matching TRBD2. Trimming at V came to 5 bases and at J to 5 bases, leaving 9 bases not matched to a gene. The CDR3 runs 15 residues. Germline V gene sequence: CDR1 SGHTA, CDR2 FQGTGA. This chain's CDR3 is CASSPGAGNNNEQFF. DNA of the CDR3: TGTGCCAGCAGCCCCGGAGCGGGGAATAACAATGAGCAGTTCTTC.

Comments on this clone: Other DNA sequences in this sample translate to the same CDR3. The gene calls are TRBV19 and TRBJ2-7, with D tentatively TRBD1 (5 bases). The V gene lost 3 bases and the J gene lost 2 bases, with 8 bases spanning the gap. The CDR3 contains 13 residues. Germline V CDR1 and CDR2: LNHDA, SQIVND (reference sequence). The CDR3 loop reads CASSIGATYEQYF. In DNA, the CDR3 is TGTGCCAGTAGTATTGGGGCTACCTACGAGCAGTACTTC.

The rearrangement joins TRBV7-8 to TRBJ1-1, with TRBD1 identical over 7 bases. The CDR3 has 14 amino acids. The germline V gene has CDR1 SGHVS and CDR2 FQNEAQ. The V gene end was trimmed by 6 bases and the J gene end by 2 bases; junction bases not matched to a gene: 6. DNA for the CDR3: TGTGCCAGCAGAGGGACAGCGGGTAACACTGAAGCTTTCTTT. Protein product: CASRGTAGNTEAFF.

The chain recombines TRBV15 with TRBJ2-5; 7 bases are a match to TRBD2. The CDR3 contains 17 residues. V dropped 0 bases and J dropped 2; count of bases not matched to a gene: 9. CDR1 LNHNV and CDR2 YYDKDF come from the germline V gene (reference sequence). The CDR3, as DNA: TGTGCCACCAGCAGAGATTTGAGCGGGGATAGGCAAGAGACCCAGTACTTC. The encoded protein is CATSRDLSGDRQETQYF.

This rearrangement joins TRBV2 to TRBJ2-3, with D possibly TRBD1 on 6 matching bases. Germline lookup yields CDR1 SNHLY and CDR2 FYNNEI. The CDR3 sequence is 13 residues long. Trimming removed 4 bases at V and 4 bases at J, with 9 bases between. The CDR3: CASSGQVADTQYF. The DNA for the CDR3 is TGTGCCAGCAGTGGACAGGTCGCAGATACGCAGTATTTT.